A single T cell receptor (beta chain) is shown here with its context. What it binds is not known. These data are taken from a study of T cells after yellow fever vaccination. Study context: Libraries from low-cell-number fractions were prepared with the SMART-Seq v4 Ultra Low Input RNA kit.

Trimming took 5 bases from V and 2 from J, leaving 17 bases between them. The CDR3 contains 16 residues. The germline V gene has CDR1 SGHRS and CDR2 YFSETQ. As TCR cDNA was made by 5'RACE template switching, a universal primer site and UMIs were added. TCRdb reanalysed the 5' RACE reads using MiXCR and keeps one entry per CDR3 protein. In the table there are under 200,000 distinct CDR3 sequences, more than 9.5% of which are singletons. Overall study results and limits: It was a weaker secondary response, yet one that peaked faster, at day 5 versus 15. Most primary-vaccination clones reappeared after the booster (about 95% CD4, 88% CD8).

Specimen: CD8+ T cells sorted from PBMCs, collected 15 days after the yellow fever booster vaccination. The origin of this receptor is a man aged 18 to 35 who received the YFV17D yellow fever vaccine. J is TRBJ2-1 and V is TRBV5-1; the D gene is possibly TRBD2 (7 bases). Here the CDR3 reads CASSSWGGDTYNEQFF. The CDR3 nucleotides are TGCGCCAGCAGTTCATGGGGAGGGGACACCTACAATGAGCAGTTCTTC.